This is a list of T cell receptor beta chains from one sample in a study of blood T cell repertoires in COVID-19. The method was immunoSEQ multiplex PCR; TCRdb's version includes in-frame clones alone and lacks a portion of them. The data hold tens of thousands of clones, with 90% observed a single time. Input material: peripheral blood. All receptors come from a woman between 35 and 50 years old with active COVID-19. The CDR3 runs from the conserved cysteine through the conserved F or W. Each record gives: V gene, D gene, clone size, J gene, CDR3 DNA, CDR3 protein. A D gene is named only where the DNA matches it firmly. Some rows mark clone size as missing; the rest say once, few, many or name a class of expanded clone.

TRBV18	NA	NA	TRBJ2-1	TGTGCCAGCTCACCACCGATACAGAGCTCCTACAATGAGCAGTTCTTC	CASSPPIQSSYNEQFF
TRBV18	TRBD1	NA	TRBJ1-1	TGTGCCAGCTCACGGGAGACAGGGTCATTTAGGGCTGAAGCTTTCTTT	CASSRETGSFRAEAFF
TRBV7-2	TRBD1	NA	TRBJ1-2	TGTGCCAGCAGCCCTGGGACAGACGATAATGGCTACACCTTC	CASSPGTDDNGYTF
TRBV7-9	NA	NA	TRBJ2-7	TGTGCCAGCAGCCCCCCAACTGACAGGTGGGTCCGAGGCTACGAGCAGTACTTC	CASSPPTDRWVRGYEQYF
TRBV25-1	TRBD1	NA	TRBJ1-1	TGTGCCAGTAGTGAATCCGGACAGGGCGGCACTGAAGCTTTCTTT	CASSESGQGGTEAFF
TRBV30	TRBD1	NA	TRBJ1-2	TGTGCCTGGAGCGGGGACAGGGTGCGTCGTTATGGCTACACCTTC	CAWSGDRVRRYGYTF
TRBV11-2	TRBD1	NA	TRBJ2-3	TGTGCCAGCAGCTCCCGAACCAGGGGGCGCCGCACAGATACGCAGTATTTT	CASSSRTRGRRTDTQYF
TRBV2	TRBD1	NA	TRBJ1-2	TGTGCCAGCGGGGACAGGGGGGGCTATGGCTACACCTTC	CASGDRGGYGYTF
TRBV7-2	TRBD1	NA	TRBJ1-2	TGTGCCAGCAGCCATCCAGGGGGCCTCTATGGCTACACCTTC	CASSHPGGLYGYTF
TRBV19	NA	NA	TRBJ1-1	TGTGCCAGTTCAGGGAGCCGGGGGACTGAAGCTTTCTTT	CASSGSRGTEAFF
TRBV10-3	TRBD1	NA	TRBJ2-3	TGTGCCATCAGTGACCAACGCGACAGGGGCACAGATACGCAGTATTTT	CAISDQRDRGTDTQYF
TRBV30	NA	NA	TRBJ1-2	TGTGCCTGGTCCCGGACGGCGGGGCTTGGCTACACCTTC	CAWSRTAGLGYTF
TRBV5-1	NA	NA	TRBJ2-7	TGCGCCAGCAGCTTGGAAGGGGTACAGGAATCCTACGAGCAGTACTTC	CASSLEGVQESYEQYF
TRBV30	TRBD1	once	TRBJ2-7	TGTGCCTGGAGAGACACCGGGACAGGGAGGTACGAGCAGTACTTC	CAWRDTGTGRYEQYF
TRBV5-1	TRBD1	few	TRBJ1-1	TGCGCCAGCAGCTTGGATGGAGGGGGCAGGGACACTGAAGCTTTCTTT	CASSLDGGGRDTEAFF
TRBV3-1/TRBV3-2	NA	NA	TRBJ1-2	TGTGCCAGCAGCCGCGACAGGATAAACTATGGCTACACCTTC	CASSRDRINYGYTF
TRBV7-8	NA	NA	TRBJ1-1	TGTGCCAGCAGCTTAAAAACGGGATCTGAAGCTTTCTTT	CASSLKTGSEAFF
TRBV30	TRBD1	NA	TRBJ2-2	TGTGCCTGGAGTTTGGGGACAGATACCGGGGAGCTGTTTTTT	CAWSLGTDTGELFF
TRBV5-1	TRBD1	NA	TRBJ2-1	TGCGCCAGCAGCTTGGCCGTCGGACAGGGATCAGGTGAGCAGTTCTTC	CASSLAVGQGSGEQFF
TRBV2	TRBD2	NA	TRBJ2-5	TGTGCCAGCAGTGAGATGGGACTAGCGGGGGGAGAGACCCAGTACTTC	CASSEMGLAGGETQYF
TRBV18	NA	NA	TRBJ2-2	TGTGCCAGCTCACCACTCACATACACCGGGGAGCTGTTTTTT	CASSPLTYTGELFF
TRBV9	NA	NA	TRBJ1-2	TGTGCCAGCAGCGTAGGGGGGGGCTATGGCTACACCTTC	CASSVGGGYGYTF
TRBV11-3	NA	NA	TRBJ2-7	TGTGCCAGCAGCTTAGATCCCACCGCTACCGAGCAGTACTTC	CASSLDPTATEQYF
TRBV6-6	TRBD2	NA	TRBJ2-5	TGTGCCAGCTCCTACTCGGGGGGGCTGGAGACCCAGTACTTC	CASSYSGGLETQYF
TRBV9	TRBD1	NA	TRBJ1-1	TGTGCCAGCAGCCCGAGGGACAGAGCTGAAGCTTTCTTT	CASSPRDRAEAFF